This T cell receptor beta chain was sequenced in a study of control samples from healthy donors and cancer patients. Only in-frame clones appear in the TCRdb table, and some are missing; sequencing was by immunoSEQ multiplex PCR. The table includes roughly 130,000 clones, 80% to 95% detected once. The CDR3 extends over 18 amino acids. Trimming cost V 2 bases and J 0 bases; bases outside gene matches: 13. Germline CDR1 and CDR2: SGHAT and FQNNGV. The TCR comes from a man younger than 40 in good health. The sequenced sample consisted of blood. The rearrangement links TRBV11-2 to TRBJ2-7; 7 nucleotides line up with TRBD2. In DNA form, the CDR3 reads TGTGCCAGCAGCTTATCGCTTCTTTCGGGAGGCCTCTCCTACGAGCAGTACTTC. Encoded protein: CASSLSLLSGGLSYEQYF.